Below, 10 T cell receptor beta chains from the same sample are listed, as sequenced in a study of identical twins. TCRdb fed the 5' RACE reads into MiXCR, producing one record per CDR3 protein. The sample shows approximately 220,000 distinct CDR3 sequences, around 8% of them seen only once. The sample was also reused in another study, on yellow fever vaccine responses in identical twins.

Sequencing was performed on memory (CD45RO+) T cells sorted from blood. The receptors originated from a woman aged 18-35 years in good health.

The chain recombines TRBV12-3 or TRBV12-4 with TRBJ1-1; D unclear. The CDR3 is 15 amino acids. V gave up 6 bases and J gave up 0 bases, with 14 bases separating them. DNA for the CDR3: TGTGCCAGCAGCAAAGGGTGGACGGTGAACACTGAAGCTTTCTTT. This sequence encodes CASSKGWTVNTEAFF.

This clonotype has at least ten counts. V gene TRBV5-1 combines with J gene TRBJ2-7; D gene uncertain. The length of the CDR3 is 14 residues. CDR1 is SGHRS, CDR2 YFSETQ, per germline. Deletions cut 0 bases from V and 5 bases from J, with 12 bases between. In nucleotides, the CDR3 is TGCGCCAGCAGCTTGGAGTGGGGTACCAACGAGCAGTACTTC. Its translation is CASSLEWGTNEQYF.

This clonotype was detected ten times or more. V is TRBV20-1 and J is TRBJ1-6; possible D gene TRBD1, 6 bases. This CDR3 has 17 residues. Trimming shortened V by 0 bases and J by 9 bases, and 21 bases separated the two germline ends. Germline CDR1 and CDR2: DFQATT and SNEGSKA (reference sequence). As DNA, the CDR3 is TGCAGTGCTAGAGATCGGGGTCGAGGACAGTTGGGTTCACCCCTCCACTTT. Residues: CSARDRGRGQLGSPLHF.

This chain connects TRBV20-1 to TRBJ2-4, with TRBD2 matching 8 bases. Germline-derived CDR1 and CDR2 are DFQATT and SNEGSKA (reference sequence). The CDR3 is made up of 13 amino acids. Losses at the gene ends were 5 bases for V and 15 bases for J; bases not matched to a gene: 15. The CDR3 coding sequence is TGCAGTGCTTCTCCGGGGGGGCCGTCGTCTCTGTACTTC. Its translation: CSASPGGPSSLYF.

The sample holds a few counts of this clonotype. The J gene is TRBJ2-7, the V gene TRBV7-2; no clear D. The germline V and J ends were trimmed by 5 bases and 0 bases, with 8 bases remaining between them. The length of the CDR3 is 13 residues. Germline-derived CDR1 and CDR2 are SGHTA and FQGNSA. CDR3 in DNA: TGTGCCAGCAGCCCCTTCCGCTCCTACGAGCAGTACTTC. Translated, it gives CASSPFRSYEQYF.

The genes are TRBV10-2 and TRBJ2-5; D not certain. Germline CDR1 reads WSHSY; CDR2 reads SAAADI. The CDR3 is 13 residues long. V was shortened by 2 bases and J by 4 bases, with 8 bases between the two germline ends. CDR3 nucleotides: TGCGCCAGCAGTGAGGGTCCCCGAGAGACCCAGTACTTC. Protein: CASSEGPRETQYF.

This clonotype was counted ten times or more. This rearrangement joins TRBV29-1 to TRBJ2-3; D call uncertain. V dropped 0 bases and J dropped 5 bases, with 9 bases sitting between them. The CDR3 sequence is 13 residues long. Germline assignment: CDR1 SQVTM and CDR2 ANQGSEA. CDR3 nucleotide sequence: TGCAGCGTTGAAGAAGTCGTGAAAGATACGCAGTATTTT. Its translation: CSVEEVVKDTQYF.

This clonotype was counted ten times or more. This chain joins TRBV12-3 or TRBV12-4 and TRBJ1-6, with D unclear. This CDR3 region has 16 residues. Trimming removed 3 bases from V and 10 bases from J, with 19 bases in between. The CDR3 sequence is CASSFQVKRPGSPLHF. In DNA form, the CDR3 reads TGTGCCAGCAGTTTCCAGGTTAAGAGGCCGGGATCACCCCTCCACTTT.

The table lists this clonotype with a few counts. This chain links TRBV5-1 with TRBJ2-1; TRBD2 matches at 10 bases. The V gene end was trimmed by 2 bases and the J gene end by 6 bases; junction bases not matched to a gene: 11. CDR3 length: 17 amino acids. Germline V gene data show CDR1 as SGHRS and CDR2 as YFSETQ. The chain's CDR3 is CASSFRASGGGSNEQFF. The CDR3 DNA follows: TGCGCCAGCAGCTTTAGGGCTAGCGGGGGAGGTAGCAATGAGCAGTTCTTC.

The chain combines TRBV7-3 with TRBJ2-1; 9 bases are a match to TRBD2. V trimming: 4 bases; J trimming: 1 base; junction bases outside the gene matches: 8. This CDR3 spans 17 amino acids. The germline V gene has CDR1 SGHTA and CDR2 FQGTGA. CDR3 sequence (DNA): TGTGCCAGCAGCTCCGGTCTAGCGGGGTTTTCCTACAATGAGCAGTTCTTC. Translation: CASSSGLAGFSYNEQFF.